This is a list of T cell receptor beta chains from one sample in a study of cytomegalovirus exposure and HLA in healthy donors. Profiling relied on immunoSEQ multiplex PCR, and the TCRdb table lists in-frame clones only, not all of them. The sample lists 150,000 or so clones; 70% to 80% were seen once. Sequencing was performed on PBMCs. The receptors come from a man aged 25-40 years in good health and CMV-seronegative. The CDR3 runs from the conserved cysteine through the conserved F or W. D genes are given only for firm matches. Not all rows give a size; the values are once, few, many and, for expanded clones, a class.

TRBJ1-4	-	TRBV9	-	TGTGCCAGCAGCGTAGATGAGGGATCTAATGAAAAACTGTTTTTT	CASSVDEGSNEKLFF
TRBJ2-3	-	TRBV7-9	once	TGTGCCAGCAGCCCAGGGGGCACAGATACGCAGTATTTT	CASSPGGTDTQYF
TRBJ1-1	-	TRBV6-5	-	TGTGCCAGCAGTTACTGGGGGGGGGAAAGGGACACTGAAGCTTTCTTT	CASSYWGGERDTEAFF
TRBJ1-5	-	TRBV6-1	-	TGTGCCAGCACCAGGTATAATCAGCCCCAGCATTTT	CASTRYNQPQHF
TRBJ2-1	TRBD1	TRBV19	-	TGTGCCAGTAGCCTCACAGGGGTGGATGAGCAGTTCTTC	CASSLTGVDEQFF
TRBJ1-2	-	TRBV28	few	TGTGCCAGCAGTTTAGTAGGGGAAGTCAGTGAATATCTCTATGGCTACACCTTC	CASSLVGEVSEYLYGYTF
TRBJ1-3	-	TRBV5-6	-	TGTGCCAGCAGGTTAAGGGGTTCTGGAAACACCATATATTTT	CASRLRGSGNTIYF
TRBJ1-5	TRBD1	TRBV6-6	-	TGTGCCAGCAGAACCCATGGACAGGCAGGGAATCAGCCCCAGCATTTT	CASRTHGQAGNQPQHF
TRBJ2-3	-	TRBV6-5	few	TGTGCCAGCAGGCCCCAGCGGAGGAAGACAGATACGCAGTATTTT	CASRPQRRKTDTQYF
TRBJ1-4	TRBD1	TRBV30	-	TGTGCCTGGAGTGTACCTCGAACAAAGACAGGGGTAGGAGAAAAACTGTTTTTT	CAWSVPRTKTGVGEKLFF
TRBJ2-7	TRBD1	TRBV27	-	TGTGCCAGCAGCGCCGGGACAGGGCCCTACGAGCAGTACTTC	CASSAGTGPYEQYF
TRBJ2-1	TRBD2	TRBV19	-	TGTGCCAGTAGTCTAGCGGGAGGGCCCCTTGTTGAGCAGTTCTTC	CASSLAGGPLVEQFF
TRBJ2-3	-	TRBV18	-	TGTGCCAGCTCACCGTTGGGGGGATTGCGCACAGATACGCAGTATTTT	CASSPLGGLRTDTQYF
TRBJ1-1	TRBD1	TRBV7-6	-	TGTGCCAGCAGCTTGGAGACAGGGGGCACTGAAGCTTTCTTT	CASSLETGGTEAFF
TRBJ1-1	-	TRBV19	-	TGTGCCAGTAGTATATCCATCCGGGTCACTGAAGCTTTCTTT	CASSISIRVTEAFF
TRBJ2-7	-	TRBV6-5	-	TGTGCCAGCAGGCCGGGACACGGTAGCTCCTACGAGCAGTACTTC	CASRPGHGSSYEQYF
TRBJ2-2	-	TRBV29-1	-	TGCAGCGTTGCGCAGGGGAACACCGGGGAGCTGTTTTTT	CSVAQGNTGELFF
TRBJ2-3	TRBD1	TRBV10-1	-	TGCGCCAGCAGCCCGACAGGGGGCAAGGATACGCAGTATTTT	CASSPTGGKDTQYF
TRBJ2-7	-	TRBV28	-	TGTGCCAGCAGTCCTCAGGGGCCAGGGTCCTACGAGCAGTACTTC	CASSPQGPGSYEQYF
TRBJ2-7	TRBD1	TRBV2	-	TGTGCCAGCAGGGAGACAGGGGGCGGAGAGCAGTACTTC	CASRETGGGEQYF
TRBJ1-4	TRBD1	TRBV2	-	TGTGCCAGCAGTGGACAGGGGGCAGTTAATGAAAAACTGTTTTTT	CASSGQGAVNEKLFF
TRBJ2-5	TRBD1	TRBV5-1	-	TGCGCCAGCAGCTCAGGGACAGGCCCAGGGGAGACCCAGTACTTC	CASSSGTGPGETQYF
TRBJ2-1	-	TRBV2	few	TGTGCCAGCAGTCGACTGAGCTCCTACAATGAGCAGTTCTTC	CASSRLSSYNEQFF
TRBJ2-7	TRBD1	TRBV19	-	TGTGCCAGTAGTTTGGACAGGGCGAAGTACGAGCAGTACTTC	CASSLDRAKYEQYF
TRBJ1-5	TRBD1	TRBV6-6	-	TGTGCCAGCAGTGCACAGGGGGCTAGCAATCAGCCCCAGCATTTT	CASSAQGASNQPQHF
TRBJ1-5	TRBD1	TRBV7-2	-	TGTGCCAGCAGCTTAGATGGGACAGGGAATAATCAGCCCCAGCATTTT	CASSLDGTGNNQPQHF
TRBJ2-3	TRBD1	TRBV10-3	-	TGTGCCATCAGTGGTGGACAGGGGGCCGTTGAGGATACGCAGTATTTT	CAISGGQGAVEDTQYF
TRBJ1-2	TRBD1	TRBV30	-	TGTGCCTGGAGCCGGGACAGGGTGGCGGGGGGCTACACCTTC	CAWSRDRVAGGYTF
TRBJ2-6	-	TRBV28	once	TGTGCCAGCACCACCCGGTGGGGCACCTACTCTGGGGCCAACGTCCTGACTTTC	CASTTRWGTYSGANVLTF
TRBJ1-3	-	TRBV5-1	-	TGCGCCAGCAGCTCCTCGGCGGGAGGTACTGGAAACACCATATATTTT	CASSSSAGGTGNTIYF
TRBJ2-7	TRBD2	TRBV28	-	TGTGCCAGCAGTTTATTCCCGGGACTAGCGTACGAGCAGTACTTC	CASSLFPGLAYEQYF
TRBJ1-1	TRBD1	TRBV11-2	once	TGTGCCAGCAGCCAGGGGCAGGGGGACACTGAAGCTTTCTTT	CASSQGQGDTEAFF
TRBJ2-7	-	TRBV18	-	TGTGCCAGCTCAGGGGGGGCGTACGAGCAGTACTTC	CASSGGAYEQYF
TRBJ1-1	-	TRBV7-2	-	TGTGCCAGCAGCCGCGACAGCATGAACACTGAAGCTTTCTTT	CASSRDSMNTEAFF
TRBJ1-3	-	TRBV7-2	-	TGTGCCAGCAGCTTAGACGGGGGGTACTCTGGAAACACCATATATTTT	CASSLDGGYSGNTIYF
TRBJ1-3	TRBD1	TRBV11-3	-	TGTGCCAGCAGCGACGATGGACAGGGGGCTAGCACCATATATTTT	CASSDDGQGASTIYF
TRBJ1-1	TRBD1	TRBV7-2	once	TGTGCCAGCAGCCCACCCGGACAGGGGGCCACTGAAGCTTTCTTT	CASSPPGQGATEAFF
TRBJ1-4	-	TRBV15	-	TGTGCCACCAGCAGAGAGAGGCCAGACGCAACTAATGAAAAACTGTTTTTT	CATSRERPDATNEKLFF
TRBJ2-7	-	TRBV28	-	TGTGCCAGCAGTTTAGCGGGCAGAGCCTACGAGCAGTACTTC	CASSLAGRAYEQYF
TRBJ2-2	TRBD2	TRBV7-9	-	TGTGCCAGCAGCTACGGGACTAGCGGAAACACCGGGGAGCTGTTTTTT	CASSYGTSGNTGELFF
TRBJ2-1	-	TRBV5-6	-	TGTGCCAGCAGCTTCAAAGCAGGGAACAATGAGCAGTTCTTC	CASSFKAGNNEQFF
TRBJ1-1	-	TRBV27	once	TGTGCCAGCAGGGGGCTGTCAAACACTGAAGCTTTCTTT	CASRGLSNTEAFF
TRBJ2-7	TRBD1	TRBV5-8	-	TGTGCCAGCAGCTTGGCAGGTGACAGGGCCGCCTACGAGCAGTACTTC	CASSLAGDRAAYEQYF
TRBJ2-1	-	TRBV5-1	-	TGCGCCAGCAGCTTGGCATCAGGGGATTGGGAGCAGTTCTTC	CASSLASGDWEQFF
TRBJ2-1	-	TRBV4-3	-	TGCGCCAGCAGCCAGAGGGACTTCTACAATGAGCAGTTCTTC	CASSQRDFYNEQFF
TRBJ1-5	TRBD1	TRBV6-4	-	TGTGCCACCCGAGGGGGCGGGACAGAGAGCAATCAGCCCCAGCATTTT	CATRGGGTESNQPQHF
TRBJ1-1	-	TRBV18	-	TGTGCCAGCTCACCGTACGACAGCTTGAACACTGAAGCTTTCTTT	CASSPYDSLNTEAFF
TRBJ2-3	-	TRBV7-2	-	TGTGCCAGCAGCTTAGGCCCTGGGAGCGACTCAGATACGCAGTATTTT	CASSLGPGSDSDTQYF
TRBJ2-1	TRBD2	TRBV9	-	TGTGCCAGCGCCGGGGGGACTAGCGGGTGGAAGGAGCAGTTCTTC	CASAGGTSGWKEQFF
TRBJ2-2	-	TRBV19	-	TGTGCCAGTAGTATACTCGAGGCCGGGGAGCTGTTTTTT	CASSILEAGELFF
TRBJ2-7	-	TRBV5-4	-	TGTGCCAGCAGCTTGTCGCAGATCTCCTACGAGCAGTACTTC	CASSLSQISYEQYF
TRBJ1-1	TRBD1	TRBV19	-	TGTGCCAGTAGTACGGTAGGGGGCATCACTGAAGCTTTCTTT	CASSTVGGITEAFF
TRBJ2-3	-	TRBV30	-	TGTGCCTGGAGTGGTCGGTACACAGATACGCAGTATTTT	CAWSGRYTDTQYF
TRBJ1-1	-	TRBV18	few	TGTGCCAGCTCACAGACAGACGCAATCGTTTCTACTGAAGCTTTCTTT	CASSQTDAIVSTEAFF
TRBJ1-5	TRBD1	TRBV30	-	TGTGCCTGCGCGCCGACAGGGGGCTTCCAGCCCCAGCATTTT	CACAPTGGFQPQHF
TRBJ2-7	TRBD2	TRBV6-6	-	TGTGCCAGCAGTTACTCCGGGACTAGCGGGTACGAGCAGTACTTC	CASSYSGTSGYEQYF
TRBJ1-6	TRBD1	TRBV7-2	-	TGTGCCAGCAGCTCCGGGGACAGGCTCTATTCACCCCTCCACTTT	CASSSGDRLYSPLHF
TRBJ1-5	-	TRBV30	-	TGTGCGGCAGGGGCCTGGGGTCAGCCCCAGCATTTT	CAAGAWGQPQHF